These T cell receptor beta chains were read from a single sample in a study of human thymus T cells. Generated by immunoSEQ multiplex PCR, the TCRdb table keeps only in-frame clones and is missing some. This sample has 45,000 to 75,000 clones, with approximately 93% found just once. Specimen: blood. The receptor source for this set is a boy under three years old with a congenital heart defect but otherwise immunologically healthy. The CDR3 runs from the conserved cysteine through the conserved F or W. A D gene is named only where the DNA matches it firmly. Part of the rows lack a size; the others show once, few, many or a class for expanded clones.

>TRBD2|NA|TRBV5-4|TRBJ2-1
TGTGCCAGCAGCTTTGGAGCGGGAGCCTACAATGAGCAGTTCTTC
CASSFGAGAYNEQFF
>NA|NA|TRBV27|TRBJ2-7
TGTGCCAGCAGTTTGCGTTTTGGGGAAGGGCAGTACTTC
CASSLRFGEGQYF
>NA|NA|TRBV7-9|TRBJ2-2
TGTGCCAGCAGCTTAGTAGGTGACACCGGGGAGCTGTTTTTT
CASSLVGDTGELFF
>NA|NA|TRBV10-2|TRBJ2-1
TGCGCCAGCAGTGCCTATCAACTAGGGCTAAGCTCCTACAATGAGCAGTTCTTC
CASSAYQLGLSSYNEQFF
>NA|NA|TRBV6-6|TRBJ1-5
TGTGCCAGCAGCCAAAACAGGGTGGGTCAGCCCCAGCATTTT
CASSQNRVGQPQHF
>TRBD2|once|TRBV11-2|TRBJ2-3
TGTGCCAGCAGCTTAATGGGGGGTCTAGCGGGCCTCCCCACAGATACGCAGTATTTT
CASSLMGGLAGLPTDTQYF
>NA|NA|TRBV5-4|TRBJ2-7
TGTGCCAGCAGCTGGGGGACCGACTACGAGCAGTACTTC
CASSWGTDYEQYF
>NA|NA|TRBV28|TRBJ2-7
TGTGCCAGCAGTTTACCGGGGGTTTCTAGTGATTACGAGCAGTACTTC
CASSLPGVSSDYEQYF
>NA|once|TRBV27|TRBJ1-3
TGTGCCAGCAGTGTGACAGCGAGCTCTGGAAACACCATATATTTT
CASSVTASSGNTIYF
>TRBD2|NA|TRBV28|TRBJ2-5
TGTGCCAGCAGTACTAGCGGGAGTGAGGGAGAGACCCAGTACTTC
CASSTSGSEGETQYF
>NA|NA|TRBV7-2|TRBJ2-7
TGTGCCTGCAGCTTAAGAGAACCCCTAAGCTCCTACGAGCAGTACTTC
CACSLREPLSSYEQYF
>TRBD1|few|TRBV27|TRBJ1-2
TGTGCCAGCAGTTCACAGGGGGACTATGGCTACACCTTC
CASSSQGDYGYTF
>NA|NA|TRBV5-1|TRBJ2-7
TGCGCCAGCAGCCTTGGATCATCTGATGAGCAGTACTTC
CASSLGSSDEQYF
>NA|NA|TRBV28|TRBJ2-3
TGTGCCAGCATTGTGGGGGGCACAGATACGCAGTATTTT
CASIVGGTDTQYF
>NA|NA|TRBV21-1|TRBJ2-3
TGTGCCAGCTGTACTCCGGGACTAGCGGGGGGGCCGGGGACAGATACGCAGTATTTT
CASCTPGLAGGPGTDTQYF
>NA|NA|TRBV19|TRBJ1-5
TGTGCCAGTAGTGGGTGGGGCAATCAGCCCCAGCATTTT
CASSGWGNQPQHF
>TRBD2|NA|TRBV6-4|TRBJ2-3
TGTGCCAGCAGTGAAAGCGGGAGAGGCACAGATACGCAGTATTTT
CASSESGRGTDTQYF
>NA|NA|TRBV5-1|TRBJ1-6
TGCGCCAGCAGCCGGCGGGACGGGGATTCACCCCTCCACTTT
CASSRRDGDSPLHF
>TRBD1|NA|TRBV5-1|TRBJ2-5
TGCGCCAGCAGCTCCGACAGGGTCCAAGAGACCCAGTACTTC
CASSSDRVQETQYF
>TRBD1|NA|TRBV5-1|TRBJ2-7
TGCGCCAGCAGCCTAGACAGGGTCGAGCAGTACTTC
CASSLDRVEQYF
>NA|NA|TRBV10-1|TRBJ2-3
TGCCGAACCCCGGGGGTAGGCACAGATACGCAGTATTTT
CRTPGVGTDTQYF
>TRBD2|NA|TRBV6-5|TRBJ2-5
TGTGCCAGCAGTTACGGGGGGGGAGAGACCCAGTACTTC
CASSYGGGETQYF
>TRBD1|NA|TRBV19|TRBJ2-1
TGTGCCAGTAGTATTTCCGGACAGGACAATGAGCAGTTCTTC
CASSISGQDNEQFF
>NA|NA|TRBV19|TRBJ1-1
TGTGCCAGTAGTAGGTTCCGGGGAGGGGGGAACACTGAAGCTTTCTTT
CASSRFRGGGNTEAFF
>TRBD1|NA|TRBV6-1|TRBJ2-3
TGTGCCAGCAGGACAGGGGGCGCGAATACGCAGTATTTT
CASRTGGANTQYF
>NA|NA|TRBV13|TRBJ1-1
TGTGCCAGCAGCTTGACAAACACTGAAGCTTTCTTT
CASSLTNTEAFF
>TRBD2|NA|TRBV4-1|TRBJ2-3
TGCGCCAGCAGCCAAGAGGAAGCGGGGGGGTCAGATACGCAGTATTTT
CASSQEEAGGSDTQYF
>NA|NA|TRBV29-1|TRBJ2-3
TGCAGCGTTGCTCAGGGCACAGATACGCAGTATTTT
CSVAQGTDTQYF
>NA|once|TRBV19|TRBJ2-3
TGTGCCAGTAGACCAGGGGGGGCCAACACAGATACGCAGTATTTT
CASRPGGANTDTQYF
>TRBD1|NA|TRBV30|TRBJ1-5
TGTGCCTGGAGTGGACAGGGAGGCCAGCCCCAGCATTTT
CAWSGQGGQPQHF
>TRBD2|NA|TRBV14|TRBJ2-1
TGTGCCAGCAGCCAAGAAGGTAGCGGGAGGGCCAATGAGCAGTTCTTC
CASSQEGSGRANEQFF
>TRBD2|NA|TRBV7-9|TRBJ2-1
TGTGCCAGCAGTTTTCTCCCTTTCGGCGGACTAGCGGCCGACAATGAGCAGTTCTTC
CASSFLPFGGLAADNEQFF
>NA|NA|TRBV27|TRBJ2-1
TGTGCCAGCAGTTTAGGCAGGGCGACCACTAACTACAATGAGCAGTTCTTC
CASSLGRATTNYNEQFF
>NA|NA|TRBV5-4|TRBJ1-2
TGTGCCAGCTCGACCCGGGTTAACTATGGCTACACCTTC
CASSTRVNYGYTF
>NA|NA|TRBV28|TRBJ1-5
TGTGCCAGCAGTTTATCCCCGAAAGGACAGCCCCAGCATTTT
CASSLSPKGQPQHF
>TRBD1|NA|TRBV6-5|TRBJ2-1
TGTGCCAGCAGCAGACAGGGGCTCGAGCAGTTCTTC
CASSRQGLEQFF
>TRBD2|NA|TRBV10-1|TRBJ2-1
TGCGCCAGCAGTTTGACCCCGGGACTAGCGGGGGAATATGGGTTCTTC
CASSLTPGLAGEYGFF
>TRBD2|NA|TRBV4-2|TRBJ2-5
TGTGCCAGCAGCCAGGGACTAGCGGAGTACCAAGAGACCCAGTACTTC
CASSQGLAEYQETQYF
>NA|NA|TRBV7-2|TRBJ2-7
TGTGCCAGCAGCTACTTCGACTACGAGCAGTACTTC
CASSYFDYEQYF
>TRBD2|NA|TRBV9|TRBJ2-2
TGTGCCAGCAGCGCCCCTAGCGGGGTCACCGGGGAGCTGTTTTTT
CASSAPSGVTGELFF
>NA|NA|TRBV4-1|TRBJ2-3
TGCGCCAGCAGCCAAGGGACCAGTATGGGCACAGATACGCAGTATTTT
CASSQGTSMGTDTQYF
>NA|NA|TRBV6-6|TRBJ1-4
TGTGCCAGCAAGGATAAACTTGAAAAACTGTTTTTT
CASKDKLEKLFF
>TRBD1|NA|TRBV4-2|TRBJ1-2
TGTGCCAGCAGCTTGAATTACAGGGGGTTGGCTAACTATGGCTACACCTTC
CASSLNYRGLANYGYTF
>NA|NA|TRBV28|TRBJ1-1
TGTGCCAGCATTCCACGCGGGGCAACTGAAGCTTTCTTT
CASIPRGATEAFF
>NA|NA|TRBV15|TRBJ2-2
TGTGCCACCAGCAGAGATCTTAACCGCGGGGAGCTGTTTTTT
CATSRDLNRGELFF
>TRBD2|NA|TRBV10-1|TRBJ2-1
TGCGCCAGCAGTCTCCCGACTAGCGGGAGGGTTGTAGGTAATGAGCAGTTCTTC
CASSLPTSGRVVGNEQFF
>TRBD2|NA|TRBV10-3|TRBJ2-3
TGTGCCATCAGTGAGTCGCGAAAGGGGTCGGCGGATCTAGCGGGGTACACAGATACGCAGTATTTT
CAISESRKGSADLAGYTDTQYF
>TRBD1|NA|TRBV28|TRBJ2-1
TGTGCCAGCAGTTTTTTAACAGGGGCGAGGAATGAGCAGTTCTTC
CASSFLTGARNEQFF
>TRBD1|few|TRBV9|TRBJ1-2
TGTGCCAGCGGGGGCAGGGGGCCAGGTGGCTACACCTTC
CASGGRGPGGYTF
>NA|few|TRBV5-4|TRBJ2-1
TGTGCCAGCAGCTTGGGGGGCCGGGCGGATGAGCAGTTCTTC
CASSLGGRADEQFF